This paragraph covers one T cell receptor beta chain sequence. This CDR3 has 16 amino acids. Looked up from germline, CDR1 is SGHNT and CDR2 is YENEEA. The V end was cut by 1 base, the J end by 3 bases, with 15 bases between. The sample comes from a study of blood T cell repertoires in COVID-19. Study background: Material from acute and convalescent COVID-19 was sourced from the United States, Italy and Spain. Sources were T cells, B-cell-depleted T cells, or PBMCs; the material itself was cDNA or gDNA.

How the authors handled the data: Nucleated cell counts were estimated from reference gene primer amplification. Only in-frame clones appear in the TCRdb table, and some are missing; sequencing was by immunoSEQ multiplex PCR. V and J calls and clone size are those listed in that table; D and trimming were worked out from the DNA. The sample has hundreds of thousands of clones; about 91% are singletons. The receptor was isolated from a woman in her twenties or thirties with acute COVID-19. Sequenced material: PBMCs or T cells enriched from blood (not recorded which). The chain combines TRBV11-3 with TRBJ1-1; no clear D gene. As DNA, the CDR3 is TGTGCCAGCAGCTTAGGAATCGGCGGCGGGGACACTGAAGCTTTCTTT. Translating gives CASSLGIGGGDTEAFF. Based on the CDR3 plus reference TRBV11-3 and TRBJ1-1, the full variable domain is EAGVVQSPRYKIIEKKQPVAFWCNPISGHNTLYWYLQNLGQGPELLIRYENEEAVDDSQLPKDRFSAERLKGVDSTLKIQPAELGDSAVYLCASSLGIGGGDTEAFFGQGTRLTVV.